The rows below give T cell receptor beta chains drawn from one sample of a study of shared T cell receptors in the human thymus. Some clones are missing from TCRdb's copy, which holds only in-frame ones; the method was immunoSEQ multiplex PCR. Of some 640,000 clones in the sample, around 87% are singletons; the top ten hold roughly 0.0086%. This sample also appeared in a second study, on human thymus T cells.

The sample comprised thymocytes. Every receptor here comes from a boy younger than two with a congenital heart defect. Each CDR3 is given with its conserved first and last residue. D genes are given only for firm matches. Clone size is shown for a subset of rows, as once, few, many or a class of expanded clone.

>NA|NA|TRBJ1-2|TRBV30
TGTGCCTGGTTAAATTCCCCACCGGACTATGGCTACACCTTC
CAWLNSPPDYGYTF
>NA|NA|TRBJ2-1|TRBV5-1
TGCGCCAGCAGCTTGGAACAGGGAGCCTACAATGAGCAGTTCTTC
CASSLEQGAYNEQFF
>TRBD1|NA|TRBJ1-2|TRBV6-5
TGTGCCAGCAGACTTCAGGGGGAGCCTTATGGCTACACCTTC
CASRLQGEPYGYTF
>NA|NA|TRBJ1-5|TRBV28
TGTGCCAGCAGTTTAGGGGGCATGGAGGATCAGCCCCAGCATTTT
CASSLGGMEDQPQHF
>TRBD1|NA|TRBJ2-5|TRBV9
TGTGCCAGCAGCCTGGGACAGACCCTCTCAAAAGAGACCCAGTACTTC
CASSLGQTLSKETQYF
>NA|NA|TRBJ2-7|TRBV12-5
TGTGCTAGTGCCCTATCTTCCTACGAGCAGTACTTC
CASALSSYEQYF
>NA|NA|TRBJ1-2|TRBV7-2
TGTGCCAGCAGCTTAGTTCGTTCCGGGGAAAAAAACTATGGCTACACCTTC
CASSLVRSGEKNYGYTF
>TRBD1|once|TRBJ2-6|TRBV4-2
TGTGCCAGCAGCCACACAACAGGGGCTGGGGCCAACGTCCTGACTTTC
CASSHTTGAGANVLTF
>NA|NA|TRBJ1-1|TRBV6-5
TGTGCCAGCAGTTACGAGGCGACAGAGGACACTGAAGCTTTCTTT
CASSYEATEDTEAFF
>TRBD2|NA|TRBJ2-1|TRBV4-1
TGCGCCAGCAGCACCCTCCTAGCGGGAGGAGACAATGAGCAGTTCTTC
CASSTLLAGGDNEQFF
>TRBD1|NA|TRBJ1-5|TRBV28
TGTGCCAGCAGGGGGGGCCCAACAGGGGGCGTACTCCATCAGCCCCAGCATTTT
CASRGGPTGGVLHQPQHF
>TRBD2|NA|TRBJ2-3|TRBV4-3
TGCGCCAGCAGCCAAGATGGTCCTAGCGGGAGGGCAGATACGCAGTATTTT
CASSQDGPSGRADTQYF
>NA|NA|TRBJ1-2|TRBV5-6
TGTGCCAGCAGCGTACAGGGAAATGGCTACACCTTC
CASSVQGNGYTF
>NA|NA|TRBJ1-2|TRBV9
TGTGCCAGCAGCGTAGGTGCTCCAGGGCACTATGGCTACACCTTC
CASSVGAPGHYGYTF
>TRBD2|NA|TRBJ2-1|TRBV5-8
TGTGCCAGCAGCCCCGGGACTAGCGGGGGGGACAATGAGCAGTTCTTC
CASSPGTSGGDNEQFF
>NA|NA|TRBJ2-3|TRBV4-2
TGTGCCAGCAGCCAAGATTTGATAGGGAGACATACGCAGTATTTT
CASSQDLIGRHTQYF
>NA|NA|TRBJ1-5|TRBV28
TGTGCCAGCAGTCCTCGGCGGGCTTGGGGCAATCAGCCCCAGCATTTT
CASSPRRAWGNQPQHF
>TRBD1|NA|TRBJ2-7|TRBV9
TGTGCCAGCAGCCTATCGGGACAGGGTCAGAGCGAGCAGTACTTC
CASSLSGQGQSEQYF
>NA|NA|TRBJ2-5|TRBV18
TGTGCCAGCTCACCACAGAACCGTGGAGGGAGGTACCAAGAGACCCAGTACTTC
CASSPQNRGGRYQETQYF
>NA|NA|TRBJ2-7|TRBV5-4
TGTGCCAGCAGCTTGCGGGCAGATCAGGGTGGGTACTACGAGCAGTACTTC
CASSLRADQGGYYEQYF
>TRBD2|few|TRBJ2-7|TRBV2
TGTGCCAGCGGGGATGGGGGGACTAGCTCAAGGGAGCAGTACTTC
CASGDGGTSSREQYF
>NA|NA|TRBJ2-1|TRBV27
TGTGCCAGCAGTTGCGGAGGGGTAAGGGGAACCGACAATGAGCAGTTCTTC
CASSCGGVRGTDNEQFF
>TRBD2|NA|TRBJ2-1|TRBV28
TGTGCCAGCAGTCCTAGCGGGAGGTACAATGAGCAGTTCTTC
CASSPSGRYNEQFF
>NA|NA|TRBJ2-7|TRBV4-3
TGCGCCAGCAGCCAAGTGGTAACTAGCTGGTCCCACGAGCAGTACTTC
CASSQVVTSWSHEQYF
>TRBD2|NA|TRBJ2-2|TRBV5-1
TGCGCCAGCAGCTTGGTGAGCGGGAGTTTCCCCGGGGAGCTGTTTTTT
CASSLVSGSFPGELFF
>TRBD1|NA|TRBJ1-2|TRBV2
TGTGCCAGCTGTCGGGACAGGGGGCGGAAAAAAGGAGGCTACACCTTC
CASCRDRGRKKGGYTF
>TRBD2|NA|TRBJ2-7|TRBV11-2
TGTGCCAGCAGCCTCGGGACTAGGGCAGTGAGCTCCTACGAGCAGTACTTC
CASSLGTRAVSSYEQYF
>TRBD1|NA|TRBJ1-2|TRBV2
TGTGCCAGCAGTGTCCCCCCCGGACAGGGCCGACGGGGCTACACCTTC
CASSVPPGQGRRGYTF
>TRBD2|NA|TRBJ2-1|TRBV28
TGTGCCAGCAGTTTGGGACTAGCGGGAGGCAATGAGCAGTTCTTC
CASSLGLAGGNEQFF
>TRBD1|NA|TRBJ1-5|TRBV27
TGTGCCAGCAGGTCAGGGGGTCAGCCCCAGCATTTT
CASRSGGQPQHF
>NA|NA|TRBJ1-2|TRBV28
TGTGCCAGCAGTTTATGGTCGAAGGGGAACTATGGCTACACCTTC
CASSLWSKGNYGYTF
>NA|NA|TRBJ2-1|TRBV5-4
TGTGCCAGCAGCTCCGAACTTAGAAGCTACAATGAGCAGTTCTTC
CASSSELRSYNEQFF
>TRBD1|NA|TRBJ1-1|TRBV6-1
TGTGCCAGCAGTGGAACCGGGACAGGCTTATACAAAAGTGAAGCTTTCTTT
CASSGTGTGLYKSEAFF
>TRBD1|NA|TRBJ2-7|TRBV6-6
TGTGCCAGCAGGGCCGGGACAGGGACCCACGAGCAGTACTTC
CASRAGTGTHEQYF
>NA|NA|TRBJ2-7|TRBV4-3
TGCGCCAGCAGCCCCACTTTAGTTGTGACACCCACCTACGAGCAGTACTTC
CASSPTLVVTPTYEQYF
>TRBD2|NA|TRBJ2-7|TRBV19
TGTGCCAGTAGTATCGGAAATAGCGGGCAATCCTACGAGCAGTACTTC
CASSIGNSGQSYEQYF
>TRBD1|NA|TRBJ2-1|TRBV4-3
TGCGCCAGCAGCCAAGAGGACAGGAGGAATAGAAATGAGCAGTTCTTC
CASSQEDRRNRNEQFF
>TRBD1|NA|TRBJ2-7|TRBV11-2
TGTGCCAGCGGCAAAACAGGGGCAGGGGGCCTATCCTACGAGCAGTACTTC
CASGKTGAGGLSYEQYF
>TRBD1|NA|TRBJ2-7|TRBV27
TGTGCCAGCAGTAGGACCCACCGGACAGGGGTGTACGAGCAGTACTTC
CASSRTHRTGVYEQYF
>NA|NA|TRBJ1-1|TRBV28
TGTGCCAGCAGTCCCCCGGACAGTCCCCAATTCATGAACACTGAAGCTTTCTTT
CASSPPDSPQFMNTEAFF